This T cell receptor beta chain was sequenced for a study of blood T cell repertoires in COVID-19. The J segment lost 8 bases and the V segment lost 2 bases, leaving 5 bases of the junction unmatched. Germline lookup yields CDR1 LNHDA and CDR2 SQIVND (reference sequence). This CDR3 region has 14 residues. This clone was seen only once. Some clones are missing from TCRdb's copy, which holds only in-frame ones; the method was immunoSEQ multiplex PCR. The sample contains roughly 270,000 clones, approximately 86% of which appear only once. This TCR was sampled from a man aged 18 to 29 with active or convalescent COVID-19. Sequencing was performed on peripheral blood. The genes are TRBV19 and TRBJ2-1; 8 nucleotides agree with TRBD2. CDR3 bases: TGTGCCAGTAGTATACAAGCGGGGGTGGATGAGCAGTTCTTC. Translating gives CASSIQAGVDEQFF.